These T cell receptor beta chains were read from a single sample in a study of lymphopenia after photon versus proton radiotherapy. Clones were read by immunoSEQ multiplex PCR, and TCRdb kept only the in-frame ones, dropping some. Seen here are roughly 49,000 clones, more than 85% observed once, and the top ten hold roughly 18%. The starting material was peripheral blood, obtained from a patient treated with photon-based radiotherapy. The receptors stem from a woman in her forties with cholangiocarcinoma. Both conserved end residues are part of each CDR3. A D gene is named only where the DNA matches it firmly.

d_gene,v_gene,len,j_gene,CDR3nt,CDR3aa
.,TRBV5-1,16,TRBJ2-1,TGCGCCAGCAGCTTTCAGGGAACCAGCTCCTACAATGAGCAGTTCTTC,CASSFQGTSSYNEQFF
TRBD1,TRBV11-3,16,TRBJ2-7,TGTGCCAGCAGCCTACGACACAGGGGAAGCTCCTACGAGCAGTACTTC,CASSLRHRGSSYEQYF
.,TRBV11-2,15,TRBJ2-7,TGTGCCAGCAGCTTAGCACGCCTTAGCTCCTACGAGCAGTACTTC,CASSLARLSSYEQYF
.,TRBV19,16,TRBJ1-2,TGTGCCAGTAGTATAGAGGTCGGGGACCCTCTCTATGGCTACACCTTC,CASSIEVGDPLYGYTF
TRBD1,TRBV6-5,11,TRBJ2-1,TGTGCCAGCAGTACAGGGGGCGCAGAGTTCTTC,CASSTGGAEFF
.,TRBV6-6,14,TRBJ1-1,TGTGCCAGCAGAGACCGGGACTCCGACACTGAAGCTTTCTTT,CASRDRDSDTEAFF
.,TRBV5-1,15,TRBJ2-2,TGCGCCAGCAGCTTGGTTCCGCTTAACACCGGGGAGCTGTTTTTT,CASSLVPLNTGELFF
.,TRBV29-1,12,TRBJ1-1,TGCAGCGTCGTGTGGGGGAACACTGAAGCTTTCTTT,CSVVWGNTEAFF
.,TRBV5-1,14,TRBJ2-5,TGCGCCAGCAGCTTGGGACCGGCCCAAGAGACCCAGTACTTC,CASSLGPAQETQYF
.,TRBV2,14,TRBJ1-5,TGTGCCAGCAGTGAAGCAGGGGTCGATCAGCCCCAGCATTTT,CASSEAGVDQPQHF
.,TRBV6-1,13,TRBJ1-1,TGTGCCAGCAGGTCCGGGGGGCGGACTGAAGCTTTCTTT,CASRSGGRTEAFF